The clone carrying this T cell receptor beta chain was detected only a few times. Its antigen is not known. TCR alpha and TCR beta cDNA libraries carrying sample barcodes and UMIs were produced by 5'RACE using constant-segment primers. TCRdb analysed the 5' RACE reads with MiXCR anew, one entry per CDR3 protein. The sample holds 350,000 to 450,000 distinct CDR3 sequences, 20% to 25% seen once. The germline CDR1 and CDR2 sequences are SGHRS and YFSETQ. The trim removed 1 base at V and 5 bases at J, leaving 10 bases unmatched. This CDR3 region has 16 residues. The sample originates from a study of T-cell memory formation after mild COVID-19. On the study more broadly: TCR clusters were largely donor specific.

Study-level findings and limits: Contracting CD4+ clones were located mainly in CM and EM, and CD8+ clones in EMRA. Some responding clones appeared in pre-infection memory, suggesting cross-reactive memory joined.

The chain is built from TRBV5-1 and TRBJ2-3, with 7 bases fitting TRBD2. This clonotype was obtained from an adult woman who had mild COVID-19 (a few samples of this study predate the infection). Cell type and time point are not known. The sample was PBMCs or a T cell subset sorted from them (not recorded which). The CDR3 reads CASSLQLRLAVDTQYF. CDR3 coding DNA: TGCGCCAGCAGCTTGCAGCTCCGTCTAGCGGTAGATACGCAGTATTTT.